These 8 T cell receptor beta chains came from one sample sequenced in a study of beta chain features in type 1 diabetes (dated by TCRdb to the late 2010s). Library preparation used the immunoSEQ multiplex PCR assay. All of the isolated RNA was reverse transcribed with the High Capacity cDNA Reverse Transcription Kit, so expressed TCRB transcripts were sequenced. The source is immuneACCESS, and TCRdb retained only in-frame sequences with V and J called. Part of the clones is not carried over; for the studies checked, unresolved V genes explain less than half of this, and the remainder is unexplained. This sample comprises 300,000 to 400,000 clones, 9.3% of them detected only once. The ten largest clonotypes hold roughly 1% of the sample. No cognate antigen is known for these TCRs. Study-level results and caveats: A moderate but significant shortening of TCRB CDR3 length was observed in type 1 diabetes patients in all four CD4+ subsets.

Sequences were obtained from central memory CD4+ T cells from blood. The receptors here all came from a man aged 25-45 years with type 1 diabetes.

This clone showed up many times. The CDR3 loop reads CASSWGQGETQYF. The CDR3 region has the DNA TGTGCCAGCAGTTGGGGACAAGGCGAGACCCAGTACTTC. This rearrangement joins TRBV2 to TRBJ2-5; weak D call: TRBD1 (6 bases). CDR1 SNHLY and CDR2 FYNNEI come from the germline V gene. Between the trimmed V and J ends, which lost 5 bases and 5 bases, there was a span of 12 bases. This CDR3 is built from 13 residues.

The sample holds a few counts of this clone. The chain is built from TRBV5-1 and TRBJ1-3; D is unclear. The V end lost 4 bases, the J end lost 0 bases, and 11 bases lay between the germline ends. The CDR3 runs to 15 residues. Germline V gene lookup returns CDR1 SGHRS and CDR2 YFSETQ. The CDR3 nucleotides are TGCGCCAGCAGCCCGGACGGAAGCTCTGGAAACACCATATATTTT. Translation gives CASSPDGSSGNTIYF.

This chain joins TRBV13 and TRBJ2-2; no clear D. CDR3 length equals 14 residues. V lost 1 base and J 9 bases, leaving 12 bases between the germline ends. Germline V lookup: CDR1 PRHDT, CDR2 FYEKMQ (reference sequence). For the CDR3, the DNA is TGTGCCAGCAGCTTAGCCAGGCCGCCCAGGGAGCTGTTTTTT. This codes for CASSLARPPRELFF.

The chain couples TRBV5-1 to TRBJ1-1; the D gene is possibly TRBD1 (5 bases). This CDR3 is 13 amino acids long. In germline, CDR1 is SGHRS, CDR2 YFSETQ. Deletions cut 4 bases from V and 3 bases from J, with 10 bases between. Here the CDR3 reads CASSDSGHTEAFF. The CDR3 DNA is TGCGCCAGCAGCGACTCGGGGCACACTGAAGCTTTCTTT.

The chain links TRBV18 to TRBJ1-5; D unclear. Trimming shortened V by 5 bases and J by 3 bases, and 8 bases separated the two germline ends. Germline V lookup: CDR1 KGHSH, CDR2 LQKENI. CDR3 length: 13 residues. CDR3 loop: CASSVLSNQPQHF. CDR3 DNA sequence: TGTGCCAGCTCAGTGCTTTCCAATCAGCCCCAGCATTTT.

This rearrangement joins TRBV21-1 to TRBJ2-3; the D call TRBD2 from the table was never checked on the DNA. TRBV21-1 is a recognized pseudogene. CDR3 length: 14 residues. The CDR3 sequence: CASSRSGSTDTQYF. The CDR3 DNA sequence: TGTGCCAGCAGCCGTAGCGGCAGCACAGATACGCAGTATTTT.

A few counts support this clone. The CDR3, as DNA: TGTGCCAGCACCCCGTCCGGATTCACAGATACGCAGTATTTT. It codes for CASTPSGFTDTQYF. V and J are TRBV6-5 and TRBJ2-3; D gene ambiguous. CDR1 is MNHEY, CDR2 SVGAGI, per germline. V gave up 7 bases and J gave up 2 bases, with 13 bases separating them. This CDR3 comprises 14 residues.

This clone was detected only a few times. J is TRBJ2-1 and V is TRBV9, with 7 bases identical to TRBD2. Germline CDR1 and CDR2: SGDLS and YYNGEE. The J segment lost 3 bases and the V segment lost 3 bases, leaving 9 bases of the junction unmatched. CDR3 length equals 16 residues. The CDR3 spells CASSATSGDVYNEQFF. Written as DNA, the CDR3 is TGTGCCAGCAGCGCCACAAGCGGGGACGTCTACAATGAGCAGTTCTTC.